Listed below are T cell receptor beta chains from one sample, sequenced in a study of T cells after yellow fever vaccination. One entry per CDR3 protein, called by TCRdb with MiXCR from the 5' RACE reads. The data show approximately 510,000 distinct CDR3 sequences, with about a fifth seen just once and roughly a sixth held by the top ten. Sequencing used PBMCs, obtained around 3 weeks after the first yellow fever vaccination. The receptors come from a young man who received the YFV17D yellow fever vaccine. Each CDR3 is given with its conserved first and last residue.

v_gene	j_gene	CDR3aa
TRBV29-1	TRBJ2-7	CSGRSGDLGEQYF
TRBV30	TRBJ2-2	CAWGTGGRTGELFF
TRBV11-2	TRBJ2-3	CASSYGLAGEVTDTQYF
TRBV7-3	TRBJ1-4	CASSPNGATNEKLFF
TRBV29-1	TRBJ2-1	CSVFGTGGNEQFF
TRBV6-1	TRBJ1-6	CATWDGLGSPLHF
TRBV20-1	TRBJ2-1	CSARGSASSYNEQFF
TRBV5-1	TRBJ1-2	CASSLDRPGYGYTF
TRBV6-5	TRBJ2-2	CASSYQAGPGGGELFF
TRBV2	TRBJ1-2	CASTPDREGYGYTF